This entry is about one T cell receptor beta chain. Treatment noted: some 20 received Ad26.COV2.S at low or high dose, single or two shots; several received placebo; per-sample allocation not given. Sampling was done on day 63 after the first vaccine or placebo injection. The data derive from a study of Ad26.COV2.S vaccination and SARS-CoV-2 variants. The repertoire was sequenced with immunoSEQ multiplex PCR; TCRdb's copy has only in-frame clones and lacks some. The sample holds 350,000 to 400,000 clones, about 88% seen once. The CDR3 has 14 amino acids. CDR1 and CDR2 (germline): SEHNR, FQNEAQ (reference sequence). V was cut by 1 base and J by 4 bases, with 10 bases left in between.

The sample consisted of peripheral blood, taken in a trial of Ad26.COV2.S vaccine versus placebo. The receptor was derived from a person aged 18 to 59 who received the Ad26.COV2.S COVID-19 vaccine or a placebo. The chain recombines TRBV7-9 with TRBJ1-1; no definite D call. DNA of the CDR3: TGTGCCAGCAGCTTAGAAGGCTTTGGCACTGAAGCTTTCTTT. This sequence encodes CASSLEGFGTEAFF.